Listed here are 25 T cell receptor beta chains from one sample, sequenced in a study of spatial heterogeneity in lung cancer. As for time point: sample taken at primary tumor resection. The study sequenced unsorted whole RNA from tumor, nontumor lung or frozen PBMC. TCRdb analysed the 5' RACE reads with MiXCR anew, one entry per CDR3 protein. This table holds about 45,000 distinct CDR3 sequences, about 10% found once. This sample comprised PBMCs, obtained at surgery. The receptors shown here come from a female donor with early-stage non-small cell lung cancer.

This clonotype appeared many times. The CDR3 region is CASAGTGFHEQYF. CDR3 nucleotide sequence: TGTGCCAGCGCCGGGACAGGGTTCCACGAGCAGTACTTC. This chain joins TRBV28 and TRBJ2-7; 9 bases map to TRBD1. Germline V gene sequence: CDR1 MDHEN, CDR2 SYDVKM. Trimming at V came to 8 bases and at J to 5 bases, leaving 7 bases not matched to a gene. The CDR3 is 13 residues long.

This sequence joins TRBV11-1 and TRBJ1-6, with D unresolved. The V end was cut by 3 bases, the J end by 10 bases, with 10 bases between. CDR1 is SGHAT and CDR2 is FQDESV in the germline V gene (reference sequence). The CDR3 spans 13 residues. For the CDR3, the DNA is TGTGCCAGCAGCTTCAAAGGGAGCTCACCCCTCCACTTT. It is translated as CASSFKGSSPLHF.

This clonotype appeared many times. This chain joins TRBV3-1 and TRBJ1-2; unclear D gene. V was trimmed by 3 bases and J by 4 bases, leaving 9 bases between them. Germline assignment: CDR1 LGHDT and CDR2 YNNKEL (reference sequence). The length of the CDR3 is 13 residues. CDR3 sequence (DNA): TGTGCCAGCAGCCACCTAGGAGCCTATGGCTACACCTTC. Its protein is CASSHLGAYGYTF.

The rearrangement joins TRBV5-1 to TRBJ2-1; D perhaps matches TRBD2 (6 bases). V was trimmed by 4 bases and J by 0 bases, leaving 11 bases between them. Germline V gene data show CDR1 as SGHRS and CDR2 as YFSETQ. This CDR3 has 15 amino acids. The CDR3 sequence is CASSQAGSSYNEQFF. As DNA, the CDR3 is TGCGCCAGCAGCCAAGCCGGGAGCTCCTACAATGAGCAGTTCTTC.

This clonotype has a handful of counts. CDR3 residues: CSVTDRGFADTQYF. The DNA of the CDR3 is TGCAGCGTCACAGACAGGGGATTTGCAGATACGCAGTATTTT. The chain couples TRBV29-1 to TRBJ2-3; 8 bases are a match to TRBD1. The length of the CDR3 is 14 residues. V trimming: 6 bases; J trimming: 4 bases; junction bases outside the gene matches: 9. The V gene's germline CDR1 is SQVTM and CDR2 ANQGSEA.

As regards this clonotype: This may arise from a read error, as a much more abundant clone is one base away. The chain recombines TRBV6-1 with TRBJ1-4, with 9 bases matching TRBD1. Germline assignment: CDR1 MNHNS and CDR2 SASEGT. The CDR3 consists of 19 residues. The CDR3 loop reads CTSSARYRDREFTNEKLFF. CDR3 DNA: TGTACCAGCAGTGCCCGATACCGGGACAGGGAATTTACTAATGAAAAACTGTTTTTT.

The chain recombines TRBV27 with TRBJ2-3; D is uncertain. Germline loops: CDR1 MNHEY, CDR2 SMNVEV (reference sequence). The V end lost 3 bases, the J end lost 2 bases, and 6 bases lay between the germline ends. The CDR3 length is 13 residues. CDR3 loop: CASSFPNTDTQYF. The DNA of the CDR3 is TGTGCCAGCAGTTTTCCCAACACAGATACGCAGTATTTT.

There are a few counts of this clonotype. The chain employs TRBV11-1 and TRBJ2-1; TRBD1 might be the D (6 bases). The CDR3 is made up of 14 amino acids. Germline V gives CDR1 SGHAT, CDR2 FQDESV (reference sequence). Trimming removed 2 bases at V and 8 bases at J, with 13 bases between. Here the CDR3 DNA reads TGTGCCAGCAGCTTATCAGGGGTTGAGGATGAGCAGTTCTTC. Translating gives CASSLSGVEDEQFF.

Note on this clonotype: An end of the junction does not agree with germline; a read error may underlie this. V gene TRBV7-9 combines with J gene TRBJ2-7; D not certain. This CDR3 region has 14 residues. Germline V gene data show CDR1 as SEHNR and CDR2 as FQNEAQ (reference sequence). The DNA for the CDR3 is TGTGCCAGCAGCTTAGGGGCGGCCTCCGACGAGCAGTACTTC. Translated: CASSLGAASDEQYF.

This clonotype was picked up a small number of times. V is TRBV2 and J is TRBJ1-1; TRBD1 is a possible D gene (6 bases). The V gene lost 5 bases and the J gene lost 3 bases, with 16 bases spanning the gap. The V gene's germline CDR1 is SNHLY and CDR2 FYNNEI. CDR3 length: 15 residues. Here the CDR3 DNA reads TGTGCCAGCAGTCCCCCTACAGGGTCAGACACTGAAGCTTTCTTT. Its protein is CASSPPTGSDTEAFF.

The chain combines TRBV6-5 with TRBJ2-7, with D perhaps matching TRBD1 (7 bases). V lost 6 bases, J lost 3 bases, and 15 bases lay in between. The CDR3 has 14 residues. Germline V gene data show CDR1 as MNHEY and CDR2 as SVGAGI. The CDR3 region is CASRPQGGYYEQYF. CDR3 in DNA: TGTGCCAGCAGGCCTCAGGGGGGATACTACGAGCAGTACTTC.

This clonotype appeared a few times. The CDR3 sequence: CASSQAGDLSVEQYF. The CDR3 coding sequence is TGTGCCAGCAGCCAAGCGGGGGACTTAAGTGTCGAGCAGTACTTC. V is TRBV14 and J is TRBJ2-7; the D gene is possibly TRBD2 (6 bases). The CDR3 consists of 15 residues. CDR1 is SGHDN, CDR2 FVKESK, per germline. Trimming stripped 1 base from V and 6 bases from J, with 16 bases between.

This clonotype has more than one count but fewer than ten. The V gene is TRBV7-9, the J gene TRBJ2-7; D is perhaps TRBD2 (5 bases). This CDR3 has 14 residues. Germline lookup yields CDR1 SEHNR and CDR2 FQNEAQ (reference sequence). Trimming removed 5 bases at V and 2 bases at J, with 13 bases between. As DNA, the CDR3 is TGTGCCAGCAGCCGGTCCGGGATGCCCTACGAGCAGTACTTC. It specifies CASSRSGMPYEQYF.

The genes are TRBV5-4 and TRBJ2-1, with a weak D call TRBD2 (5 bases). The CDR3 contains 12 residues. The germline V and J ends were trimmed by 4 bases and 10 bases, with 12 bases remaining between them. The germline V gene encodes CDR1 SGHNT and CDR2 YYREEE (reference sequence). This chain's CDR3 is CASSLGLGEQFF. The CDR3 DNA follows: TGTGCCAGCAGCCTAGGACTGGGAGAGCAGTTCTTC.

This clonotype was counted a few times. This chain links TRBV6-5 with TRBJ2-7, with 9 bases that match TRBD1. V dropped 5 bases and J dropped 2; count of bases not matched to a gene: 10. This CDR3 is built from 16 residues. Germline V gives CDR1 MNHEY, CDR2 SVGAGI. In DNA, the CDR3 is TGTGCCAGCAGTAAACGCCGGGACAGGGAAACCTACGAGCAGTACTTC. It is translated as CASSKRRDRETYEQYF.

This sequence joins TRBV7-2 and TRBJ2-7, with 8 bases that match TRBD2. The CDR3 runs 14 residues. Trimming cost V 4 bases and J 3 bases; bases outside gene matches: 5. In germline, CDR1 is SGHTA, CDR2 FQGNSA. CDR3 region: CASSSTGGSYEQYF. CDR3 nucleotides: TGTGCCAGCAGCTCCACGGGGGGGAGCTACGAGCAGTACTTC.

This clonotype has a single count. The chain couples TRBV5-6 to TRBJ2-7; 7 bases fit TRBD1. The germline V gene encodes CDR1 SGHDT and CDR2 YYEEEE. The V gene end was trimmed by 4 bases and the J gene end by 2 bases; junction bases not matched to a gene: 9. The CDR3 runs 15 residues. CDR3 nucleotides: TGTGCCAGCAGCCCCCCAACAGGGGCGACCTACGAGCAGTACTTC. It translates to CASSPPTGATYEQYF.

This clonotype was seen many times. This chain connects TRBV20-1 to TRBJ2-5, with 9 bases fitting TRBD2. J was trimmed by 4 bases and V by 2 bases; bases with no gene match: 8. CDR1 is DFQATT, CDR2 SNEGSKA, per germline (reference sequence). The CDR3 is 15 residues long. CDR3 protein: CSARPRLAEIETQYF. DNA for the CDR3: TGCAGTGCTAGACCTCGACTAGCGGAAATAGAGACCCAGTACTTC.

This clonotype was counted only a few times. The chain uses TRBV7-2 and TRBJ1-1, with D hard to call. This CDR3 is built from 13 residues. The V end lost 7 bases, the J end lost 6 bases, and 15 bases lay between the germline ends. The germline V gene encodes CDR1 SGHTA and CDR2 FQGNSA. The CDR3 DNA sequence: TGTGCCAGCACTTCCCTCCGGACGGCTGAAGCTTTCTTT. Residues: CASTSLRTAEAFF.

There are many counts of this clonotype. The CDR3 loop reads CASSLGETQPQHF. Written as DNA, the CDR3 is TGTGCCAGCAGTTTAGGGGAGACTCAGCCCCAGCATTTT. The gene calls are TRBV27 and TRBJ1-5; D is undetermined. The CDR3 loop spans 13 amino acids. Trimming cost V 2 bases and J 6 bases, with 8 bases left between them. The germline CDR1 and CDR2 sequences are MNHEY and SMNVEV (reference sequence).

This sequence joins TRBV7-9 and TRBJ2-7; D tentatively reads TRBD1 or TRBD2 (5 bases each). CDR1 and CDR2 from the germline V gene are SEHNR and FQNEAQ (reference sequence). The CDR3 loop spans 16 amino acids. Deletions cut 5 bases from V and 3 bases from J, with 20 bases between. The CDR3 spells CASSILTGQLHYEQYF. The CDR3 nucleotides are TGTGCCAGCAGCATCCTCACGGGGCAGCTCCACTACGAGCAGTACTTC.

This chain uses TRBV7-2 with TRBJ2-3, with 8 bases identical to TRBD1. This CDR3 contains 15 residues. V shed 4 bases, J shed 4 bases, and the junction held 7 bases outside the gene matches. CDR1 and CDR2 (germline): SGHTA, FQGNSA. The CDR3 protein is CASSSRGQWADTQYF. The CDR3 bases are TGTGCCAGCAGCTCCAGGGGGCAGTGGGCAGATACGCAGTATTTT.

The genes are TRBV29-1 and TRBJ2-1; D may correspond to TRBD1 or TRBD2 (5 bases each). CDR3 length: 15 residues. CDR1 SQVTM and CDR2 ANQGSEA come from the germline V gene. The ends were cut back, 7 bases at V and 0 bases at J, with 16 bases in the middle. The CDR3 is CSAVGGISSYNEQFF. DNA for the CDR3: TGCAGCGCCGTTGGGGGAATCAGCTCCTACAATGAGCAGTTCTTC.

The chain is built from TRBV20-1 and TRBJ1-1, with a weak D call TRBD1 (5 bases). Germline-derived CDR1 and CDR2 are DFQATT and SNEGSKA (reference sequence). Trimming took 3 bases from V and 3 from J, leaving 11 bases between them. This CDR3 has 13 residues. The CDR3 loop is CSASGGRDTEAFF. CDR3 coding DNA: TGCAGTGCTAGTGGGGGACGGGACACTGAAGCTTTCTTT.

In regard to this clonotype: An end of the junction differs from the germline gene, which may be a read error. V and J are TRBV6-1 and TRBJ2-7, with a tentative D call TRBD1 (6 bases). Looked up from germline, CDR1 is MNHNS and CDR2 is SASEGT. CDR3 length equals 15 residues. The CDR3 DNA follows: TGTGCCAGCAGCGAAGGACAGCGCCCGTCCTACGAGCAGTACTTC. It translates to CASSEGQRPSYEQYF.